This T cell receptor (beta chain) derives from a study of shared clonotypes between healthy human individuals. On the study more broadly: The cohort comprised a couple of women and three men. Their ages spanned 18 to 49 years.

Details on this clone: Its antigen remains unidentified.

It was CD45RO-negative cells, positively selected for CCR7, that made up naive CD8 cells, with terminally differentiated effector memory CD45RA+ cells excluded. Trimming took off 3 bases at V and 1 base at J, with 10 bases between the two ends. This CDR3 spans 14 amino acids. Germline CDR1 is WSHSY and CDR2 is SAAADI. Notes on the study in general: Incomplete sequencing of sorted subsets was indicated by rarefaction despite large depth.

Sequencing used immunoSEQ multiplex PCR; TCRdb keeps in-frame clones, though not all of them. The profile shows around 2.1 million clones, roughly 91% of them singletons. The clonotype was recovered from a man between 18 and 29 years old in good health. Some clones in this sample may be carry-over from other donors' samples. The sample was naive CD8+ T cells from PBMCs. The V gene is TRBV10-2, the J gene TRBJ2-7; D may be TRBD1 (6 bases). The CDR3 spells CASSDRGSSYEQYF. CDR3 coding DNA: TGCGCCAGCAGTGACAGGGGTTCTTCCTACGAGCAGTACTTC.